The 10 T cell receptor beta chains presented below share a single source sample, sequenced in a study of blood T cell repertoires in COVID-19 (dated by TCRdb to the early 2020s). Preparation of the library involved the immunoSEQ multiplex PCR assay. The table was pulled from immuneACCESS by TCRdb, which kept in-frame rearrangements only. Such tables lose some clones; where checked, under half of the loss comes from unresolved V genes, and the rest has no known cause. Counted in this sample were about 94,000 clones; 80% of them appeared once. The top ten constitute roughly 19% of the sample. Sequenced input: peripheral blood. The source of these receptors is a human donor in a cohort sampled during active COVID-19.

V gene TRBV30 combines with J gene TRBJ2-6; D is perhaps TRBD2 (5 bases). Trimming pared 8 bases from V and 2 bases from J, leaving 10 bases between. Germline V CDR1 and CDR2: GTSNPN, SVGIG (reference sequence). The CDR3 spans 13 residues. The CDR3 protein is CAGVEAGANVLTF. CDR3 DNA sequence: TGTGCCGGAGTGGAGGCTGGGGCCAACGTCCTGACTTTC.

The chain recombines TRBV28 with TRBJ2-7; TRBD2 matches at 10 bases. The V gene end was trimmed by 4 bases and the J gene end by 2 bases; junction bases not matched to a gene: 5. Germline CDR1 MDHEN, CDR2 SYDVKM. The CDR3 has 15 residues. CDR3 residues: CASSSSSGGTYEQYF. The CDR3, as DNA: TGTGCCAGCAGTTCTTCTAGCGGGGGAACCTACGAGCAGTACTTC.

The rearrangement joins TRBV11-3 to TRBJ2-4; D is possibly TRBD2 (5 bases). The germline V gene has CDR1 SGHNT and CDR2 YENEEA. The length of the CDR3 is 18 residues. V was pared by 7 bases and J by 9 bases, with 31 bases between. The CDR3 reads CASTTPDGFLLAKAIQYF. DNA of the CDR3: TGTGCCAGCACCACCCCTGATGGCTTCCTTCTAGCCAAAGCCATTCAGTACTTC. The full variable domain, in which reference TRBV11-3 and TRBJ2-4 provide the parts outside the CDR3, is EAGVVQSPRYKIIEKKQPVAFWCNPISGHNTLYWYLQNLGQGPELLIRYENEEAVDDSQLPKDRFSAERLKGVDSTLKIQPAELGDSAVYLCASTTPDGFLLAKAIQYFGAGTRLSVL.

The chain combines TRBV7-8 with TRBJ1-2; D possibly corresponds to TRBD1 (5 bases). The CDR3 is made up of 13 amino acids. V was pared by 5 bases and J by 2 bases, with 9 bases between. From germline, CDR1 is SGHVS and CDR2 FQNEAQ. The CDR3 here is CASSPDRNYGYTF. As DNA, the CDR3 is TGTGCCAGCAGCCCCGACAGAAACTATGGCTACACCTTC.

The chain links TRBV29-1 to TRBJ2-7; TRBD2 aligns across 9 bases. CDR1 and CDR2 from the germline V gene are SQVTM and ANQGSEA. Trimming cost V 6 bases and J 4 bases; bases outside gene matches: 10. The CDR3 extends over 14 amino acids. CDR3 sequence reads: CSVAVAGVGYEQYF. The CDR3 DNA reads TGCAGCGTCGCCGTAGCGGGAGTTGGGTACGAGCAGTACTTC.

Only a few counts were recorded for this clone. CDR3 DNA: TGCGCCAGCAGCATCCCTAGCAGCGATGAGCAGTTCTTC. Encoded protein: CASSIPSSDEQFF. The chain couples TRBV5-1 to TRBJ2-1; a possible D gene is TRBD2 (5 bases). CDR3 length: 13 residues. Trimming pared 4 bases from V and 8 bases from J, leaving 13 bases between. Looked up from germline, CDR1 is SGHRS and CDR2 is YFSETQ.

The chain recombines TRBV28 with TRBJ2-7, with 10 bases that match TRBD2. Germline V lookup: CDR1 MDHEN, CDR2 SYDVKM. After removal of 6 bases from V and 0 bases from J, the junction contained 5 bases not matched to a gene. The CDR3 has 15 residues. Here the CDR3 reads CASSSAGGDSYEQYF. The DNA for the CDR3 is TGTGCCAGCAGCTCAGCGGGAGGGGACTCCTACGAGCAGTACTTC. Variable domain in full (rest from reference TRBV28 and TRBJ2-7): DVKVTQSSRYLVKRTGEKVFLECVQDMDHENMFWYRQDPGLGLRLIYFSYDVKMKEKGDIPEGYSVSREKKERFSLILESASTNQTSMYLCASSSAGGDSYEQYFGPGTRLTVT.

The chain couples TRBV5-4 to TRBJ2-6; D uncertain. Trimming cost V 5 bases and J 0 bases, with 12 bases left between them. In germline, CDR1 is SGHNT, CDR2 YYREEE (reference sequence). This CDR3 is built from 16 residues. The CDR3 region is CASSEPPGSGANVLTF. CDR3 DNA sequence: TGTGCCAGCAGTGAACCCCCCGGCTCTGGGGCCAACGTCCTGACTTTC.

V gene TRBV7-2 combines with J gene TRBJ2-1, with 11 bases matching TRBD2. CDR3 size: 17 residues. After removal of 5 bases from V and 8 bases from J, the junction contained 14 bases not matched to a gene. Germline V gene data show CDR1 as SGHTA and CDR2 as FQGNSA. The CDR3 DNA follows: TGTGCCAGCAGCCTTAATCGGATTAGCGGGAGGGCCTATGAGCAGTTCTTC. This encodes CASSLNRISGRAYEQFF.

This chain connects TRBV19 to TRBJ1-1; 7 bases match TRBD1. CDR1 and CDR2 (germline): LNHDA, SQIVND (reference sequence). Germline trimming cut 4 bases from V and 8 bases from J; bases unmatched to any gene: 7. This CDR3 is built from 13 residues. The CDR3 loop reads CASSRPQGIEAFF. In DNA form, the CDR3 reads TGTGCCAGTAGTAGACCACAGGGGATCGAAGCTTTCTTT.